The 14 T cell receptor beta chains listed next were all sequenced from one sample in a study of blood T cells in healthy people across ages. The second PCR ran about 6 to 12 cycles with a sample-barcoded 5' primer and J-beta primers. TCRdb re-called the 5' RACE reads with MiXCR, one entry per CDR3 protein. The sample consists of around 800,000 distinct CDR3 sequences, 44% of them appearing once. Sequenced input: blood. The receptors were sampled from a man between 60 and 75 years old in good health.

This clonotype was counted between two and nine times. The CDR3 loop reads CSARDLDTSYNYGYTF. In nucleotides, the CDR3 is TGCAGTGCTAGAGATCTAGACACAAGCTATAACTATGGCTACACCTTC. This chain links TRBV20-1 with TRBJ1-2; D not resolved. Germline V gives CDR1 DFQATT, CDR2 SNEGSKA (reference sequence). The CDR3 is 16 residues long. The V end was cut by 0 bases, the J end by 1 base, with 15 bases between.

The chain joins TRBV7-3 to TRBJ1-2, with 9 bases aligning to TRBD1. The CDR3 is made up of 15 amino acids. The ends lost 1 base at V and 7 bases at J; junction bases unmatched: 7. Germline V gives CDR1 SGHTA, CDR2 FQGTGA. In DNA, the CDR3 is TGTGCCAGCAGCTTAATGCCTGGGACAGGGTCTGGCTACACCTTC. As protein: CASSLMPGTGSGYTF.

This rearrangement joins TRBV9 to TRBJ2-5; D unclear. The end of the DNA aligns better with TRBJ2-7, so the J call may be wrong. Germline CDR1 is SGDLS and CDR2 is YYNGEE. The CDR3 has 14 residues. The CDR3 here is CASSVGGEWGEQYF. The CDR3, as DNA: TGTGCCAGCAGCGTAGGTGGGGAATGGGGCGAGCAGTACTTC.

The chain couples TRBV18 to TRBJ2-3; 9 nucleotides align to TRBD1. The CDR3 consists of 17 residues. The V and J ends lost 4 bases and 0 bases, in that order; junction bases with no gene match: 8. Germline loops: CDR1 KGHSH, CDR2 LQKENI. CDR3 nucleotide sequence: TGTGCCAGCTCACGGACACAGGGGGCAGTAAGCACAGATACGCAGTATTTT. Its translation is CASSRTQGAVSTDTQYF.

This clonotype appeared a few times. V and J are TRBV6-5 and TRBJ2-1; TRBD1 might be the D (5 bases). CDR1 and CDR2 from the germline V gene are MNHEY and SVGAGI. This CDR3 comprises 13 residues. The germline V and J ends were trimmed by 7 bases and 7 bases, with 14 bases remaining between them. CDR3: CASKINQGNEQFF. Here the CDR3 DNA reads TGTGCCAGCAAAATCAACCAGGGAAATGAGCAGTTCTTC.

Points on this clonotype: One base away lies a much larger clone, so this may be a sequencing read error. The chain has TRBV12-3 or TRBV12-4 and TRBJ2-1, with TRBD1 as a possible D gene (6 bases). The CDR3 runs to 13 residues. V lost 8 bases and J lost 10, with 18 bases in between. The CDR3 DNA sequence: TGTGCCAGCTCCGGACAGTCAGGTTACGAGCAGTTCTTC. Protein product: CASSGQSGYEQFF.

This clonotype was counted a single time. J is TRBJ2-2 and V is TRBV27; possibly TRBD2 for D (5 bases). Germline V gene data show CDR1 as MNHEY and CDR2 as SMNVEV (reference sequence). The CDR3 has 14 amino acids. V lost 5 bases and J lost 4, with 11 bases in between. The CDR3 is CASSGESGTGELFF. DNA of the CDR3: TGTGCCAGCAGTGGGGAGTCGGGCACCGGGGAGCTGTTTTTT.

This clonotype was seen a few times. The chain joins TRBV20-1 to TRBJ1-4; D might be TRBD1 (6 bases). Germline assignment: CDR1 DFQATT and CDR2 SNEGSKA (reference sequence). The CDR3 totals 15 residues. V dropped 3 bases and J dropped 3 bases, with 14 bases sitting between them. DNA for the CDR3: TGCAGTGCTAGTGCCCCCGGGACATCTAATGAAAAACTGTTTTTT. This encodes CSASAPGTSNEKLFF.

This clonotype turned up a few times. The chain uses TRBV30 and TRBJ2-7; 12 bases match TRBD1. With the DNA end fitting TRBJ2-5 better, the J assignment may be wrong. Germline assignment: CDR1 GTSNPN and CDR2 SVGIG (reference sequence). CDR3 size: 15 residues. The chain's CDR3 is CASRDRGLRWETQYF. Here the CDR3 DNA reads TGTGCCTCCCGGGACAGGGGGCTACGCTGGGAGACCCAGTACTTC.

The V call is TRBV10-3, the J call TRBJ1-6; D call uncertain. Germline values: CDR1 ENHRY, CDR2 SYGVKD. V lost 2 bases and J 0 bases, leaving 5 bases between the germline ends. The CDR3 is 15 amino acids. The CDR3 protein is CAISEAGSYNSPLHF. CDR3 nucleotide sequence: TGTGCCATCAGTGAGGCAGGCTCCTATAATTCACCCCTCCACTTT.

V is TRBV6-2 or TRBV6-3 and J is TRBJ2-5, with D hard to call. This CDR3 contains 13 residues. CDR1 MNHEY and CDR2 SVGEGT come from the germline V gene. V was trimmed by 3 bases and J by 11 bases, leaving 16 bases between them. CDR3 nucleotide sequence: TGTGCCAGCAGTTATACTCGCGATAATGAGCAGTACTTC. It translates to CASSYTRDNEQYF.

This clonotype appeared a few times. The rearrangement joins TRBV6-5 to TRBJ2-5; TRBD2 matches at 7 bases. The J segment lost 0 bases and the V segment lost 2 bases, leaving 3 bases of the junction unmatched. This CDR3 contains 15 residues. Germline V gene lookup returns CDR1 MNHEY and CDR2 SVGAGI. The CDR3 sequence is CASSYGTTNQETQYF. As DNA, the CDR3 is TGTGCCAGCAGTTACGGGACTACCAACCAAGAGACCCAGTACTTC.

The chain couples TRBV12-3 or TRBV12-4 to TRBJ2-7; no firm D call. V lost 5 bases to trimming and J lost 6 bases, with 14 bases between them. The CDR3 has 13 amino acids. CDR3 nucleotide sequence: TGTGCCAGCAGTCTATCTTATGCGAGCGAGCAGTACTTC. Translated: CASSLSYASEQYF.

The gene calls are TRBV12-3 or TRBV12-4 and TRBJ1-6, with a weak D call TRBD1 (6 bases). There are 18 residues in the CDR3. V lost 0 bases to trimming and J lost 6 bases, with 18 bases between them. Written as DNA, the CDR3 is TGTGCCAGCAGTTTAGCTGACTACCTCAGGGGCAGTAATTCACCCCTCCACTTT. This sequence encodes CASSLADYLRGSNSPLHF.